This TCR beta chain was retrieved from a study of PD-L1 blockade in urothelial cancer. Study overall: Blood analyses occurred 3 weeks (second dose) and 6 weeks post treatment start.

Libraries were prepared by immunoSEQ multiplex PCR; TCRdb keeps only in-frame clonotypes and omits some of them. The table lists 90,000 to 100,000 clones, around 91% of them singletons. The time point denotes: pretreatment peripheral blood. Deletions cut 4 bases from V and 14 bases from J, with 14 bases between. This CDR3 spans 11 amino acids. The germline V gene encodes CDR1 MNHEY and CDR2 SVGAGI. The J gene is TRBJ1-2, the V gene TRBV6-5; tentatively, D is TRBD1 (5 bases). The sample in question was PBMCs, obtained around atezolizumab (anti-PD-L1) treatment. The receptor was isolated from a man aged 55-75 years with urothelial cancer. CDR3 amino acids: CASSFRGSDTF. The CDR3 DNA follows: TGTGCCAGCAGTTTTCGGGGGTCGGATACCTTC.